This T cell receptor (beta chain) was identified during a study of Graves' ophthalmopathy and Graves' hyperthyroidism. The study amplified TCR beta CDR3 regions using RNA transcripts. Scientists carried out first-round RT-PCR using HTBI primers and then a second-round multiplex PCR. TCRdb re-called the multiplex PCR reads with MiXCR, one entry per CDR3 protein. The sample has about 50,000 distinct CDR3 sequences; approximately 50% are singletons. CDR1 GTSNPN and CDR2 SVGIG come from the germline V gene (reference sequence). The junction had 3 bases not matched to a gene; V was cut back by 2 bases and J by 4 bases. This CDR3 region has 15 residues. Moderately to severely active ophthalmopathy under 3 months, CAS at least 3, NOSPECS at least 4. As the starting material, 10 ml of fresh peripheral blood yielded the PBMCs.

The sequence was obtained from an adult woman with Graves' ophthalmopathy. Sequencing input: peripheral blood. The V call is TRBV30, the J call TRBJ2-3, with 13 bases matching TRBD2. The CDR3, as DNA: TGTGCCTGGAGTCGACTAGCGGGAGGCGCAGATACGCAGTATTTT. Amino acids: CAWSRLAGGADTQYF.